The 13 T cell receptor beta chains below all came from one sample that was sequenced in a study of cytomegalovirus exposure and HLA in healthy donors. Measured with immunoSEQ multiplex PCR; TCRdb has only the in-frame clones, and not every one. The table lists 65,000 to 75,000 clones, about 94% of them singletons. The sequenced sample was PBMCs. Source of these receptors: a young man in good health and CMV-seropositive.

The chain's CDR3 is CASSVGSGNSYEQYF. The CDR3 DNA sequence: TGTGCCAGCAGCGTAGGAAGCGGAAACTCCTACGAGCAGTACTTC. The J gene is TRBJ2-7, the V gene TRBV9; perhaps TRBD2 as D (5 bases). CDR1 is SGDLS and CDR2 is YYNGEE in the germline V gene. V lost 0 bases and J 0 bases, leaving 10 bases between the germline ends. The CDR3 contains 15 residues.

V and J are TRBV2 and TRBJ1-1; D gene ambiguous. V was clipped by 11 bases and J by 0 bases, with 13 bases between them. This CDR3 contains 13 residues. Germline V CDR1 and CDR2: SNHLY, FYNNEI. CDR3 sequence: CAGQRWMNTEAFF. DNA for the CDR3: TGTGCCGGCCAGAGGTGGATGAACACTGAAGCTTTCTTT.

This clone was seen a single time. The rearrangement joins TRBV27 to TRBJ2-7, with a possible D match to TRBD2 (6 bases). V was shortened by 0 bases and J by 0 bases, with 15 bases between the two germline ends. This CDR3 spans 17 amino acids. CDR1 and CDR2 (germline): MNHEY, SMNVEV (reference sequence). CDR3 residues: CASSLSMWGVNSYEQYF. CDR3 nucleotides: TGTGCCAGCAGTTTATCGATGTGGGGGGTCAACTCCTACGAGCAGTACTTC.

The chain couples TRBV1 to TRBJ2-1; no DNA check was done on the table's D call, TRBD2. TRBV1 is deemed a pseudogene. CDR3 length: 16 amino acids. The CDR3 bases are TGCACCAGCAGCCAACTTAGCGGGAGAGAAGTAGATGAGCAGTTCTTC. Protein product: CTSSQLSGREVDEQFF.

The CDR3 region has the DNA TGTGCCAGCAGACACGGACAGCTTGTTCTTGGGGAGCTGTTTTTT. Protein: CASRHGQLVLGELFF. The chain uses TRBV6-5 and TRBJ2-2; possible D gene TRBD1, 6 bases. V lost 6 bases and J 8 bases, leaving 19 bases between the germline ends. Germline CDR1 and CDR2: MNHEY and SVGAGI. The length of the CDR3 is 15 residues.

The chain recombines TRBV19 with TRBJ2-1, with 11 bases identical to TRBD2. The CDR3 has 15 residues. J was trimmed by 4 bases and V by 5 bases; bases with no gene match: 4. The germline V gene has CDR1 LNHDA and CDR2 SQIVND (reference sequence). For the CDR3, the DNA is TGTGCCAGTAGTCCCGGGACTAGCGGTTACAATGAGCAGTTCTTC. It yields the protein CASSPGTSGYNEQFF.

The CDR3, as DNA: TGCGCCAGCAGTGAGTCTAGGGTAGCGGGAGCGTCCTACAATGAGCAGTTCTTC. It codes for CASSESRVAGASYNEQFF. V and J are TRBV10-1 and TRBJ2-1; 9 positions match TRBD2. The CDR3 sequence is 18 residues long. CDR1 is WNHNN, CDR2 SYGVQD, per germline (reference sequence). Trimming at V came to 0 bases and at J to 1 base, leaving 7 bases not matched to a gene.

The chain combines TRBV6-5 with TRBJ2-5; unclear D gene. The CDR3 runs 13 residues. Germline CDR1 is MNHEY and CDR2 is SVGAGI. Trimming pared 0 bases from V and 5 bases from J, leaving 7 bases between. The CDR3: CASSYSDGETQYF. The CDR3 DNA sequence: TGTGCCAGCAGTTACTCAGACGGGGAGACCCAGTACTTC.

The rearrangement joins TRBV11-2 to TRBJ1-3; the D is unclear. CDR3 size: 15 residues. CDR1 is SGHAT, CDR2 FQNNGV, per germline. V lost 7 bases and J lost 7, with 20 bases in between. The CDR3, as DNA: TGTGCCAGCACCCTCGGAAGGTCCCTCGGGAACACCATATATTTT. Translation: CASTLGRSLGNTIYF.

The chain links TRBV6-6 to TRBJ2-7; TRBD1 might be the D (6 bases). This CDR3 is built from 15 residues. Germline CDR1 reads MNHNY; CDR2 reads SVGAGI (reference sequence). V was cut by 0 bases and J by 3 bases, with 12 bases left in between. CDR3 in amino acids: CASSYSKLGGYEQYF. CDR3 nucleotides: TGTGCCAGCAGTTACTCGAAGCTAGGGGGCTACGAGCAGTACTTC.

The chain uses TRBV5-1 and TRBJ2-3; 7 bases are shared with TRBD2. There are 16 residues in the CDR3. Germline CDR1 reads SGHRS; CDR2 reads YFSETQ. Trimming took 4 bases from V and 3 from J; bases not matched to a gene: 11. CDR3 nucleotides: TGCGCCAGCAGCGTAGGTAGCGGGCCCCTTACAGATACGCAGTATTTT. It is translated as CASSVGSGPLTDTQYF.

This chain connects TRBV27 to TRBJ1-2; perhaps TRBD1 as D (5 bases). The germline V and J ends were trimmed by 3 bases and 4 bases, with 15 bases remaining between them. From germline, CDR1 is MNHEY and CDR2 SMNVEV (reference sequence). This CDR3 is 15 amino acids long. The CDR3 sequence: CASSFRGGAAYGYTF. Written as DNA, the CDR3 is TGTGCCAGCAGTTTTCGGGGGGGTGCCGCCTATGGCTACACCTTC.

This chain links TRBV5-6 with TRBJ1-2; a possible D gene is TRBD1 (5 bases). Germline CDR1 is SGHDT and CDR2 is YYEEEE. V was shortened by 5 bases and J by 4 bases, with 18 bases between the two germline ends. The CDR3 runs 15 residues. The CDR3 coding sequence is TGTGCCAGCAGACCTTACGGAGGGGCCCGCTATGGCTACACCTTC. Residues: CASRPYGGARYGYTF.